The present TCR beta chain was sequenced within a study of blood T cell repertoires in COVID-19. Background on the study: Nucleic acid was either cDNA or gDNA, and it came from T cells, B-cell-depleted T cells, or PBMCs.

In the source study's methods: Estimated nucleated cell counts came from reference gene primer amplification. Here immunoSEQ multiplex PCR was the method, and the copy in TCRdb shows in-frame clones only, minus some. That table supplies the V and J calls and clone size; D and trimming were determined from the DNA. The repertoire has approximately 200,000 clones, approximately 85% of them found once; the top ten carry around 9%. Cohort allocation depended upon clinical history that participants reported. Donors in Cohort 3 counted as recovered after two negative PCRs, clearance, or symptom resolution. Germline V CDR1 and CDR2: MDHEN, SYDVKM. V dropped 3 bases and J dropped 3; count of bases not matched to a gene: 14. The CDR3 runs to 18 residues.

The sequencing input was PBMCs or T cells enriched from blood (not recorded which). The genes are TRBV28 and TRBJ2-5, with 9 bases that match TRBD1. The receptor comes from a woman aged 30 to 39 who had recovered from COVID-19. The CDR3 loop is CASSLRGTGRSSKETQYF. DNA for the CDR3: TGTGCCAGCAGTTTGAGGGGGACAGGGCGGAGTAGTAAAGAGACCCAGTACTTC.